These 27 T cell receptor beta chains originate from one sample sequenced in a study of cytomegalovirus exposure and HLA in healthy donors. Vbeta (60) and Jbeta (13) primers were used in the PCR. Produced via immunoSEQ multiplex PCR; TCRdb's table is partial and in-frame only. The sample consists of about 150,000 clones, approximately 73% of them appearing once. Sequenced sample: PBMCs. These receptors came from a woman aged 18-29 years in good health and CMV-seropositive.

This clone was detected once. This rearrangement joins TRBV9 to TRBJ1-5; D may be TRBD1 (5 bases). Trimming stripped 3 bases from V and 3 bases from J, with 13 bases between. The CDR3 extends over 15 amino acids. CDR1 is SGDLS and CDR2 is YYNGEE in the germline V gene. The CDR3 spells CASSAQGYVNQPQHF. CDR3 DNA sequence: TGTGCCAGCAGCGCGCAGGGTTATGTCAATCAGCCCCAGCATTTT.

This clone was seen only a few times. CDR3 in DNA: TGTGCCAGCATCTCCGGGACTAACTATGGCTACACCTTC. Translating gives CASISGTNYGYTF. The chain has TRBV7-9 and TRBJ1-2; D is uncertain. Per germline, CDR1 SEHNR and CDR2 FQNEAQ (reference sequence). This CDR3 spans 13 amino acids. Trimming left V 7 bases short and J 0 bases short, with 9 bases between. The whole variable domain, filled in from reference TRBV7-9 and TRBJ1-2, reads DTGVSQNPRHKITKRGQNVTFRCDPISEHNRLYWYRQTLGQGPEFLTYFQNEAQLEKSRLLSDRFSAERPKGSFSTLEIQRTEQGDSAMYLCASISGTNYGYTFGSGTRLTVV.

This clone appeared once. The chain employs TRBV30 and TRBJ1-2; D is possibly TRBD1 (5 bases). The CDR3 is 12 amino acids. The germline CDR1 and CDR2 sequences are GTSNPN and SVGIG (reference sequence). V was trimmed by 0 bases and J by 7 bases, leaving 9 bases between them. The DNA of the CDR3 is TGTGCCTGGAGTGTAGATCAGGGTGGCTACACCTTC. This codes for CAWSVDQGGYTF.

This chain connects TRBV7-6 to TRBJ2-5, with D maybe TRBD1 (6 bases). Gene TRBJ2-7 matches the end of the DNA better, so the J call may be wrong. CDR1 and CDR2 (germline): SGHVS, FNYEAQ. The CDR3 totals 13 residues. The CDR3 sequence is CASRDSLSNEQYF. The CDR3 DNA reads TGTGCCAGCAGGGACAGCCTTTCTAACGAGCAGTACTTC.

The gene calls are TRBV6-6 and TRBJ2-1; 9 bases fit TRBD1. The V gene end was trimmed by 6 bases and the J gene end by 8 bases; junction bases not matched to a gene: 5. The V gene's germline CDR1 is MNHNY and CDR2 SVGAGI (reference sequence). CDR3 length: 13 residues. In nucleotides, the CDR3 is TGTGCCAGCAGATACACAGGGGGCTATGAGCAGTTCTTC. Its translation is CASRYTGGYEQFF.

This clone was recorded only once. The rearrangement joins TRBV11-2 to TRBJ2-7, with TRBD2 matching over 12 bases. CDR1 and CDR2 from the germline V gene are SGHAT and FQNNGV. This CDR3 has 17 residues. Trimming took 1 base from V and 2 from J; bases not matched to a gene: 6. The CDR3 nucleotides read TGTGCCAGCAGCTTAGGCCCGCCTAGCGGGGGGGCCTACGAGCAGTACTTC. Amino acids: CASSLGPPSGGAYEQYF.

The chain links TRBV9 to TRBJ2-3; 10 nucleotides agree with TRBD2. The ends lost 3 bases at V and 5 bases at J; junction bases unmatched: 3. Germline lookup yields CDR1 SGDLS and CDR2 YYNGEE. This CDR3 is built from 14 residues. CDR3 in DNA: TGTGCCAGCAGCGAGCGGGGGGGACTAGATACGCAGTATTTT. Its protein is CASSERGGLDTQYF.

The chain couples TRBV30 to TRBJ1-2; 7 nucleotides line up with TRBD1. The J segment lost 8 bases and the V segment lost 4 bases, leaving 10 bases of the junction unmatched. This CDR3 comprises 13 residues. Germline V CDR1 and CDR2: GTSNPN, SVGIG (reference sequence). In nucleotides, the CDR3 is TGTGCCTGGAATCCCCGACAGGGAGGAGGCTACACCTTC. Protein sequence: CAWNPRQGGGYTF. Filled out from reference TRBV30 and TRBJ1-2, the complete variable domain reads SQTIHQWPATLVQPVGSPLSLECTVEGTSNPNLYWYRQAAGRGLQLLFYSVGIGQISSEVPQNLSASRPQDRQFILSSKKLLLSDSGFYLCAWNPRQGGGYTFGSGTRLTVV.

This clone was picked up a small number of times. The rearrangement uses TRBV29-1 and TRBJ2-3, with 9 nucleotides matching TRBD2. Germline V CDR1 and CDR2: SQVTM, ANQGSEA. CDR3 length: 13 amino acids. V trimming: 7 bases; J trimming: 3 bases; junction bases outside the gene matches: 5. The CDR3 reads CSARGGGTDTQYF. CDR3 sequence (DNA): TGCAGCGCGCGGGGGGGCGGGACAGATACGCAGTATTTT.

Points on this clone: The sample carries other DNA sequences with the same CDR3. J is TRBJ1-1 and V is TRBV29-1; D gene unclear. Per germline, CDR1 SQVTM and CDR2 ANQGSEA. The CDR3 extends over 10 amino acids. Trimming removed 7 bases from V and 5 bases from J, with 8 bases in between. The CDR3 coding sequence is TGCAGCGCCGGAGGAACTGAAGCTTTCTTT. This sequence encodes CSAGGTEAFF.

The chain combines TRBV7-9 with TRBJ2-4, with 9 bases fitting TRBD1. This CDR3 is built from 14 residues. Germline V CDR1 and CDR2: SEHNR, FQNEAQ (reference sequence). Trimming cost V 4 bases and J 7 bases; bases outside gene matches: 5. Here the CDR3 reads CASSSRDRGNIQYF. As DNA, the CDR3 is TGTGCCAGCAGCTCCAGAGACAGGGGGAACATTCAGTACTTC.

The CDR3 region has the DNA TGTGCCAGCAGCCGCGCCGTGGGTGCGGAGGGCTACACCTTC. Protein product: CASSRAVGAEGYTF. The rearrangement uses TRBV7-9 and TRBJ1-2, with D hard to call. CDR1 and CDR2 from the germline V gene are SEHNR and FQNEAQ (reference sequence). This CDR3 has 14 residues. V dropped 5 bases and J dropped 8 bases, with 18 bases sitting between them.

This clone was counted only a few times. This chain connects TRBV5-1 to TRBJ1-2, with 8 positions matching TRBD1. V was pared by 2 bases and J by 6 bases, with 18 bases of the junction left unmatched. This CDR3 has 18 residues. Germline lookup yields CDR1 SGHRS and CDR2 YFSETQ. Written as DNA, the CDR3 is TGCGCCAGCAGCTTTGGGGGGACAGGAGAGGCGTCCGCGCATGGCTACACCTTC. Protein sequence: CASSFGGTGEASAHGYTF.

The genes are TRBV15 and TRBJ1-2; 7 positions match TRBD1. The CDR3 contains 14 residues. The germline V gene has CDR1 LNHNV and CDR2 YYDKDF (reference sequence). Trimming removed 8 bases from V and 3 bases from J; junction bases left unmatched: 9. CDR3 residues: CATGRDRDDYGYTF. The CDR3 DNA is TGTGCCACCGGGAGAGACAGGGATGACTATGGCTACACCTTC.

The V and J genes are TRBV29-1 and TRBJ2-4; perhaps TRBD1 as D (6 bases). V was trimmed by 2 bases and J by 4 bases, leaving 9 bases between them. The CDR3 runs 13 residues. Germline V gene lookup returns CDR1 SQVTM and CDR2 ANQGSEA. The CDR3, as DNA: TGCAGCGTTGAATCGGACAGAAAAAACATTCAGTACTTC. The encoded protein is CSVESDRKNIQYF.

This clone was counted once. The J gene is TRBJ2-3, the V gene TRBV27, with 7 bases matching TRBD1. The germline V gene encodes CDR1 MNHEY and CDR2 SMNVEV (reference sequence). The ends lost 2 bases at V and 4 bases at J; junction bases unmatched: 6. CDR3 length: 15 amino acids. The CDR3: CASSLVQGDPDTQYF. DNA for the CDR3: TGTGCCAGCAGTTTAGTCCAGGGGGACCCAGATACGCAGTATTTT.

The chain links TRBV5-4 to TRBJ2-3; 7 bases fit TRBD1. This CDR3 comprises 15 residues. V was pared by 5 bases and J by 4 bases, with 10 bases of the junction left unmatched. The V gene's germline CDR1 is SGHNT and CDR2 YYREEE (reference sequence). CDR3 residues: CASSPQGPAADTQYF. As DNA, the CDR3 is TGTGCCAGCAGTCCACAGGGGCCTGCCGCAGATACGCAGTATTTT.

In this sample, this clone turned up a few times. The chain uses TRBV11-1 and TRBJ2-1; TRBD1 matches at 9 bases. CDR3 size: 16 residues. J lost 6 bases, V lost 8 bases, and 14 bases had no gene match. CDR1 is SGHAT and CDR2 is FQDESV in the germline V gene (reference sequence). CDR3: CASYDPGTGQSNEQFF. The CDR3 coding sequence is TGTGCCAGCTATGATCCCGGGACAGGGCAGAGCAATGAGCAGTTCTTC.

This clone was seen more than once but under ten times. The chain employs TRBV29-1 and TRBJ1-2, with 9 bases identical to TRBD1. The CDR3 contains 13 residues. CDR1 and CDR2 from the germline V gene are SQVTM and ANQGSEA. The J segment lost 4 bases and the V segment lost 4 bases, leaving 4 bases of the junction unmatched. Here the CDR3 reads CSVAGQGGYGYTF. As DNA, the CDR3 is TGCAGCGTTGCGGGACAGGGAGGCTATGGCTACACCTTC.

This clone was counted only a few times. The chain couples TRBV4-3 to TRBJ2-7, with 7 positions matching TRBD1. CDR1 and CDR2 from the germline V gene are LGHNA and YSLEER. The CDR3 runs to 14 residues. V lost 4 bases and J lost 0; bases outside the gene matches: 3. The CDR3 protein is CASSPGDSSYEQYF. The DNA for the CDR3 is TGCGCCAGCAGCCCCGGGGACAGCTCCTACGAGCAGTACTTC.

J is TRBJ2-7 and V is TRBV7-9; 10 bases map to TRBD2. Trimming at V came to 5 bases and at J to 1 base, leaving 11 bases not matched to a gene. The V gene's germline CDR1 is SEHNR and CDR2 FQNEAQ (reference sequence). CDR3 size: 17 residues. The CDR3 sequence is CASSLSPLAGSSYEQYF. The CDR3 region has the DNA TGTGCCAGCAGCCTGTCCCCACTAGCGGGGTCTTCCTACGAGCAGTACTTC.

This clone has only one observation. The chain joins TRBV27 to TRBJ2-1, with 12 bases that match TRBD1. This CDR3 region has 16 residues. V was clipped by 4 bases and J by 8 bases; unmatched bases: 9. From germline, CDR1 is MNHEY and CDR2 SMNVEV (reference sequence). In DNA form, the CDR3 reads TGTGCCAGCAGTTACACACGGGACAGGGGGCAGGATGAGCAGTTCTTC. Protein product: CASSYTRDRGQDEQFF.

The chain employs TRBV9 and TRBJ1-2; TRBD1 might be the D (6 bases). This CDR3 region has 15 residues. Germline CDR1 is SGDLS and CDR2 is YYNGEE. V was shortened by 2 bases and J by 6 bases, with 17 bases between the two germline ends. The CDR3 reads CASSVSMGGQHGYTF. The DNA of the CDR3 is TGTGCCAGCAGCGTTTCTATGGGGGGGCAGCATGGCTACACCTTC.

This chain connects TRBV9 to TRBJ1-1; a possible D gene is TRBD1 (6 bases). V was trimmed by 4 bases and J by 5 bases, leaving 12 bases between them. The CDR3 extends over 13 amino acids. Germline V gene lookup returns CDR1 SGDLS and CDR2 YYNGEE. DNA for the CDR3: TGTGCCAGCAGCCTACTTACAGGGACTGAAGCTTTCTTT. Translating gives CASSLLTGTEAFF.

The chain employs TRBV12-5 and TRBJ1-2, with D perhaps TRBD1 (6 bases). Germline values: CDR1 LGHNT, CDR2 FRNRAP. CDR3 length: 20 amino acids. V was trimmed by 3 bases and J by 1 base, leaving 27 bases between them. CDR3 DNA: TGTGCTAGTGGTTTATCTGGGGACACAAGGCCAGAGCAATTTAACTATGGCTACACCTTC. Protein product: CASGLSGDTRPEQFNYGYTF. The full variable domain, with the rest looked up from reference TRBV12-5 and TRBJ1-2, is DARVTQTPRHKVTEMGQEVTMRCQPILGHNTVFWYRQTMMQGLELLAYFRNRAPLDDSGMPKDRFSAEMPDATLATLKIQPSEPRDSAVYFCASGLSGDTRPEQFNYGYTFGSGTRLTVV.

This chain joins TRBV27 and TRBJ2-7, with D maybe TRBD1 (6 bases). Trimming pared 5 bases from V and 6 bases from J, leaving 20 bases between. This CDR3 comprises 15 residues. Germline CDR1 reads MNHEY; CDR2 reads SMNVEV (reference sequence). The CDR3, as DNA: TGTGCCAGCAGTGCAACAGGGATCCCTTATTCCGAGCAGTACTTC. Its translation is CASSATGIPYSEQYF.

The rearrangement joins TRBV27 to TRBJ2-5; the D is unclear. The length of the CDR3 is 14 residues. Germline V gives CDR1 MNHEY, CDR2 SMNVEV (reference sequence). Trimming took off 1 base at V and 5 bases at J, with 11 bases between the two ends. Here the CDR3 reads CASSLYRVGETQYF. DNA for the CDR3: TGTGCCAGCAGTTTATACCGGGTCGGCGAGACCCAGTACTTC.